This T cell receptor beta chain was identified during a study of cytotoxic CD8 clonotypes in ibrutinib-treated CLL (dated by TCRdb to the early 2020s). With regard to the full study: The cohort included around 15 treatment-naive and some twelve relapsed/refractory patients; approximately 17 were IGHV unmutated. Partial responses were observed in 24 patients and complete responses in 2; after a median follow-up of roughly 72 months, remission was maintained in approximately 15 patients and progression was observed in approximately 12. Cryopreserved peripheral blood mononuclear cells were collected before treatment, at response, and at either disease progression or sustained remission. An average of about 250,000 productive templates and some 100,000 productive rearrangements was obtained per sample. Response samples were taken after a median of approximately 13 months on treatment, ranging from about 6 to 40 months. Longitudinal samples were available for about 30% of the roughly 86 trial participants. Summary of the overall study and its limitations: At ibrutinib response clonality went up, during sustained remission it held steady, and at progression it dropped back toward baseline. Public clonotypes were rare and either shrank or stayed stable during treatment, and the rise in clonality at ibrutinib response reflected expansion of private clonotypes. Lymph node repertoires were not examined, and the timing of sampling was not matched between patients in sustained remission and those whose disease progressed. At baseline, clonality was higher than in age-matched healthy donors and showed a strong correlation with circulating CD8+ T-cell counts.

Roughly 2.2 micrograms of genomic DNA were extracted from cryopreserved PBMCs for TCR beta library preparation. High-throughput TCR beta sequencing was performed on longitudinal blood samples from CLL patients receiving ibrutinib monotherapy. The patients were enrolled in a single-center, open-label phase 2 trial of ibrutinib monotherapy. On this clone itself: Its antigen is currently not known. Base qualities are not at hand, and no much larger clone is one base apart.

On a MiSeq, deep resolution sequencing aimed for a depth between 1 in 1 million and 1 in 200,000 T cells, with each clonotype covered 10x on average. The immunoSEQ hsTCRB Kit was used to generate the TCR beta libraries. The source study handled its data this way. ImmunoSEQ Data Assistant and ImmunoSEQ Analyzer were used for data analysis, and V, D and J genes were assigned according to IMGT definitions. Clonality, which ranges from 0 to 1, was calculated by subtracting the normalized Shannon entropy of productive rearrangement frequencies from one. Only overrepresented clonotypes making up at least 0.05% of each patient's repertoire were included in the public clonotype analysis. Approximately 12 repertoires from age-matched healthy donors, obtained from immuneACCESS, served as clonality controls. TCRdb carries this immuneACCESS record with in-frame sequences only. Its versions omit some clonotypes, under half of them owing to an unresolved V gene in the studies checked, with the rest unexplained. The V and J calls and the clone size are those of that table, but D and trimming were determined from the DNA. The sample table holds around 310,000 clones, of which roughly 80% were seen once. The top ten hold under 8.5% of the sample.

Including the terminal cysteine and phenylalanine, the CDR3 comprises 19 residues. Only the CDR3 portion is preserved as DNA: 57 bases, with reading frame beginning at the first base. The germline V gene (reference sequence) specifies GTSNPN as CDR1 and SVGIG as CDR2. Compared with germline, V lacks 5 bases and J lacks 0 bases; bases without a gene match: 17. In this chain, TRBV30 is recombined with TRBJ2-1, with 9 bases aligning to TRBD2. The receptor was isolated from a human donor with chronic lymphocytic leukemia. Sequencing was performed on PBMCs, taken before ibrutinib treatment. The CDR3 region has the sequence CAWGTGGRAFLSSYNEQFF. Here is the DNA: TGTGCCTGGGGCACCGGCGGGAGGGCCTTCTTGAGCTCCTACAATGAGCAGTTCTTC.